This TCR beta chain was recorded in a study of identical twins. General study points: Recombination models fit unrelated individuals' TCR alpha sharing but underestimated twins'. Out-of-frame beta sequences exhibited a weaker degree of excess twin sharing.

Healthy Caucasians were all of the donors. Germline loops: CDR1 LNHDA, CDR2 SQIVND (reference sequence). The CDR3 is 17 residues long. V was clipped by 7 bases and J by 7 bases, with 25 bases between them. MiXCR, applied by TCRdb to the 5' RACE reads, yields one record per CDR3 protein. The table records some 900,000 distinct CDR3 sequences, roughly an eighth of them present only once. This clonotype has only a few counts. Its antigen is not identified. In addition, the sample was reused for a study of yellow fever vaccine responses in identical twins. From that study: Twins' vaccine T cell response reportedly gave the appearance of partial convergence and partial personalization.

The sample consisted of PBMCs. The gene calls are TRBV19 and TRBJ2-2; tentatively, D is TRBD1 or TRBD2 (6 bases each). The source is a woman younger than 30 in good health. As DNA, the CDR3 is TGTGCCAGTAATAGTCGCGGGACAACCGAAGGCGTCGGGGAGCTGTTTTTT. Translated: CASNSRGTTEGVGELFF.